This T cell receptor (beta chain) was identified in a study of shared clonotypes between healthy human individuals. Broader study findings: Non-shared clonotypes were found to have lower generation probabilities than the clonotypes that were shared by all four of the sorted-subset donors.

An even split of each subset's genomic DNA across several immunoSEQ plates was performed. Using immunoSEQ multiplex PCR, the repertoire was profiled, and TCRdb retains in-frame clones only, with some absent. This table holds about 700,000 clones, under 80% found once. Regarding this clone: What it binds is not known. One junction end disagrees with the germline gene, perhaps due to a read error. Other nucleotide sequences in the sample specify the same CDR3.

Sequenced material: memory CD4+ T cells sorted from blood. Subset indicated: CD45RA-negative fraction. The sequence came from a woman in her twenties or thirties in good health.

CDR3 in amino acids: CASSSALNTGELFF. The CDR3, as DNA: TGCGCCAGCAGCTCGGCCCTAAACACCGGGGAGCTATTTTTT. The chain uses TRBV5-1 and TRBJ2-2; maybe TRBD2 (5 bases). This CDR3 is built from 14 residues. CDR1 and CDR2 from the germline V gene are SGHRS and YFSETQ.